Listed below are T cell receptor beta chains from one sample, sequenced in a study of shared clonotypes between healthy human individuals. Sequencing used immunoSEQ multiplex PCR; TCRdb keeps in-frame clones, though not all of them. The table lists about 680,000 clones, about 91% of them singletons. The sample consisted of naive CD8+ T cells sorted from blood. These receptors were collected from a man under 40 in good health. Both conserved end residues are part of each CDR3. The D gene is left open where the match is weak. Some rows mark clone size as missing; the rest say once, few, many or name a class of expanded clone.

. TRBD1 TRBJ1-1 TRBV10-2 15 CASSPKSTGETEAFF TGCGCCAGCAGCCCTAAATCGACAGGGGAGACTGAAGCTTTCTTT
. . TRBJ1-5 TRBV30 13 CAWSIDSNQPQHF TGTGCCTGGAGTATAGATAGCAATCAGCCCCAGCATTTT
. . TRBJ1-5 TRBV7-9 16 CASSLGSQGGNQPQHF TGTGCCAGCAGCTTAGGGTCGCAGGGAGGCAATCAGCCCCAGCATTTT
few . TRBJ1-1 TRBV19 13 CASSIWGNTEAFF TGTGCCAGTAGTATTTGGGGGAACACTGAAGCTTTCTTT
. . TRBJ1-1 TRBV7-2 13 CASSFRGNTEAFF TGTGCCAGCAGCTTCAGGGGGAACACTGAAGCTTTCTTT
. TRBD1 TRBJ2-1 TRBV5-6 14 CASSLTGEFNEQFF TGTGCCAGCAGCTTGACAGGGGAGTTCAATGAGCAGTTCTTC
. . TRBJ2-1 TRBV29-1 16 CSVEGKDSASYNEQFF TGCAGCGTTGAAGGGAAGGACAGTGCTTCCTACAATGAGCAGTTCTTC
. TRBD1 TRBJ2-7 TRBV27 12 CASMGQPYEQYF TGTGCCAGCATGGGACAGCCCTACGAGCAGTACTTC
once TRBD1 TRBJ1-5 TRBV27 16 CASPHQRTGYNQPQHF TGTGCCAGCCCCCACCAGCGGACAGGGTACAATCAGCCCCAGCATTTT
. . TRBJ2-1 TRBV15 14 CATSRPMGESEQFF TGTGCCACCAGCCGCCCGATGGGGGAGTCTGAGCAGTTCTTC
. . TRBJ1-5 TRBV28 17 CASSFRKSGPSNQPQHF TGTGCCAGCAGTTTCCGGAAATCGGGCCCTAGCAATCAGCCCCAGCATTTT
. . TRBJ2-1 TRBV7-9 13 CASRPLGVNEQFF TGTGCCAGCAGGCCACTGGGGGTAAATGAGCAGTTCTTC
. TRBD1 TRBJ2-7 TRBV4-3 14 CASSRATGSYEQYF TGCGCCAGCAGCCGAGCGACAGGGTCCTACGAGCAGTACTTC
. . TRBJ2-1 TRBV7-9 12 CASSFRGNEQFF TGTGCCAGCAGTTTCAGGGGCAATGAGCAGTTCTTC
. TRBD2 TRBJ2-1 TRBV12-5 17 CASGLVYEREIHNEQFF TGTGCTAGTGGTTTGGTATACGAGCGGGAGATACACAATGAGCAGTTCTTC
. . TRBJ1-2 TRBV29-1 11 CSVAGPPGYTF TGCAGCGTTGCGGGGCCGCCGGGCTACACCTTC
. TRBD1 TRBJ2-1 TRBV27 14 CASSQGANYNEQFF TGTGCCAGCAGTCAGGGGGCGAACTACAATGAGCAGTTCTTC
. . TRBJ2-1 TRBV28 17 CASSLLIAERNYNEQFF TGTGCCAGCAGTTTACTCATAGCGGAAAGGAACTACAATGAGCAGTTCTTC
. . TRBJ1-3 TRBV7-9 15 CASGGGPSSGNTIYF TGTGCCAGCGGGGGCGGGCCAAGCTCTGGAAACACCATATATTTT
. . TRBJ2-5 TRBV11-2 13 CASSQPPMETQYF TGTGCCAGCAGCCAACCCCCGATGGAGACCCAGTACTTC
. TRBD2 TRBJ2-7 TRBV5-1 16 CASSLGLAGVSYEQYF TGCGCCAGCAGCTTGGGACTAGCGGGAGTCTCCTACGAGCAGTACTTC
. . TRBJ1-1 TRBV5-1 14 CASSLVSVNTEAFF TGCGCCAGCAGCTTGGTGTCAGTAAACACTGAAGCTTTCTTT
. TRBD2 TRBJ2-2 TRBV25-1 16 CATLLSGSGDTGELFF TGTGCCACTCTACTTAGCGGGAGTGGGGACACCGGGGAGCTGTTTTTT
. . TRBJ2-1 TRBV7-9 15 CASSPRGSNYNEQFF TGTGCCAGCAGCCCACGGGGTAGCAACTACAATGAGCAGTTCTTC
once . TRBJ1-5 TRBV10-3 13 CAISEPGNQPQHF TGTGCCATCAGTGAGCCCGGGAATCAGCCCCAGCATTTT
. . TRBJ2-6 TRBV11-2 17 CASSLWGASSGANVLTF TGTGCCAGCAGCTTATGGGGGGCTAGCTCTGGGGCCAACGTCCTGACTTTC